The sequence of this T cell receptor (beta chain) was determined in a study of T-cell reconstitution after alpha-beta-depleted transplantation in children. This clonotype has more than one count but fewer than ten. Researchers prepared the TCRbeta library using unique molecular identifiers, the study reports. TCRdb used MiXCR to reprocess the PCR reads, holding one entry per CDR3 protein. The table has about 690,000 distinct CDR3 sequences, roughly 15% seen once. Sequencing used PBMCs from the stem cell graft donor, obtained from the stem cell graft. This sequence was found in a human donor who donated a stem cell graft to a child with acute myeloid leukemia.

The CDR3 loop reads CASTLSGGLYNEQFF. The DNA for the CDR3 is TGTGCCAGCACCCTTAGCGGGGGGCTTTACAATGAGCAGTTCTTC. This sequence joins TRBV6-1 and TRBJ2-1, with 10 positions matching TRBD2. V was pared by 7 bases and J by 4 bases, with 7 bases of the junction left unmatched. The CDR3 length is 15 residues. Germline V gene data show CDR1 as MNHNS and CDR2 as SASEGT.